In this sample, the clone carrying this T cell receptor (beta chain) turned up many times. Molecular barcoding with unique molecular identifiers was used for the TCRbeta library. TCRdb fed the PCR reads into MiXCR, producing one record per CDR3 protein. Of some 200,000 distinct CDR3 sequences in the sample, roughly 10% were seen once. The CDR3 covers 16 residues. CDR1 is MNHEY and CDR2 is SMNVEV in the germline V gene (reference sequence). Losses at the gene ends were 5 bases for V and 7 bases for J; bases not matched to a gene: 12. These data originate in a study of T-cell reconstitution after alpha-beta-depleted transplantation in children.

The rearrangement joins TRBV27 to TRBJ2-3, with 10 positions matching TRBD2. This receptor was obtained from a child in the first two years of life with acute myeloid leukemia, due to receive a stem cell transplant. The material was PBMCs, obtained before TCRalphabeta/CD19-depleted stem cell transplant. This CDR3 reads CASSPPASGSRHTQYF. The DNA of the CDR3 is TGTGCCAGCAGTCCGCCCGCTAGCGGGAGTCGGCATACGCAGTATTTT.